These T cell receptor beta chains were read from a single sample in a study of identical twins. Using its own MiXCR run on the 5' RACE reads, TCRdb lists one record per CDR3 protein. The sample has 690,000 or so distinct CDR3 sequences, around 8.6% seen once. The same specimen was also included in a second study, on yellow fever vaccine responses in identical twins.

Sequencing was carried out using PBMCs. The receptors shown here come from a woman under 30 in good health. Each CDR3 is given with its conserved first and last residue. The D gene is left open where the match is weak. Clone size, where shown, is once, few, many, or a class for clones that have expanded.

cdr3_nt cdr3_aa d_call j_call v_call clone_size
TGTGCCAGCAGTTTAGGCGGAAAGGGGTCTACAGATACGCAGTATTTT CASSLGGKGSTDTQYF . TRBJ2-3 TRBV28 .
TGTGCCAGCAGCTTAGCAATTTATCAGCCCCAGCATTTT CASSLAIYQPQHF . TRBJ1-5 TRBV7-2 many
TGTGCCAGCAGCGCAGGGACTAGCGGGAACACCGGGGAGCTGTTTTTT CASSAGTSGNTGELFF TRBD2 TRBJ2-2 TRBV7-9 few
TGTGCCAGCAGTTACCCCAAACCCGGGGAGCTGTTTTTT CASSYPKPGELFF . TRBJ2-2 TRBV6-5 few
TGTGCCAGCAACGAAGATACGCAGTATTTT CASNEDTQYF . TRBJ2-3 TRBV9 few
TGTGCCAGCAGTTACGCCCGGGACAGGACTTCACCCCTCCACTTT CASSYARDRTSPLHF TRBD1 TRBJ1-6 TRBV6-5 few
TGTGCCAGCAGCTTACCAGCGGGAGTGAGCGCGGATACGCAGTATTTT CASSLPAGVSADTQYF TRBD2 TRBJ2-3 TRBV7-9 .
TGTGCCAGCAGCTTAGGCGTCACTGAAGCTTTCTTT CASSLGVTEAFF . TRBJ1-1 TRBV7-2 .
TGTGCCAGCAGACTGACTAGCGGCCAGACAGATACGCAGTATTTT CASRLTSGQTDTQYF TRBD2 TRBJ2-3 TRBV6-1 many
TGTGCCAGCAGCCTGAAGGGGGCTACTGAAGCTTTCTTT CASSLKGATEAFF TRBD1 TRBJ1-1 TRBV3-1 few
TGCAGTGCTTTAGCGGGGGAGAACACCGGGGAGCTGTTTTTT CSALAGENTGELFF TRBD2 TRBJ2-2 TRBV20-1 few
TGCGCCAGCAGCCAATTTCCGGGACAGGGGGCTTACGAGCAGTACTTC CASSQFPGQGAYEQYF TRBD1 TRBJ2-7 TRBV4-1 few
TGTGCCAGCAGCTATGGACAGTCCTACAATGAGCAGTTCTTC CASSYGQSYNEQFF . TRBJ2-1 TRBV28 few
TGTGCCAGCAGTCCTCCTCTAGGGTACAATGAGCAGTTCTTC CASSPPLGYNEQFF . TRBJ2-1 TRBV27 few
TGTGCCAGCTCACTTCGGACGGGGTCAGAGACCCAGTACTTC CASSLRTGSETQYF . TRBJ2-5 TRBV18 many
TGTGCCAGCAGTCACGGACAGGGTAATTCAGAGTTCTTC CASSHGQGNSEFF TRBD1 TRBJ2-1 TRBV12-3/TRBV12-4 many
TGCAGTGCTTACCCACTAGCGGGAGGCACAGATACGCAGTATTTT CSAYPLAGGTDTQYF TRBD2 TRBJ2-3 TRBV20-1 .
TGCGCCAGCAGCCAAGTGACCCCGGGACCGCAAGAGACCCAGTACTTC CASSQVTPGPQETQYF . TRBJ2-5 TRBV4-1 .
TGTGCCAGCAGTCGGGCAGCGGGGAGCCAAGAGACCCAGTACTTC CASSRAAGSQETQYF TRBD2 TRBJ2-5 TRBV27 .
TGTGCCAGCAGTCCTCTTGGACCCGGGGGGCCGCAGTTCTTC CASSPLGPGGPQFF . TRBJ2-1 TRBV6-1 few
TGTGCCACCGGCTCGGTAATCAATCAGCCCCAGCATTTT CATGSVINQPQHF . TRBJ1-5 TRBV15 .
TGTGCCAGCATCACCGGGGACAGGGCCACAGATACGCAGTATTTT CASITGDRATDTQYF TRBD1 TRBJ2-3 TRBV28 few
TGTGCCAGCAGTTTGGGGGGAGTGTATGGCTACACCTTC CASSLGGVYGYTF . TRBJ1-2 TRBV12-3/TRBV12-4 many
TGTGCCAGCAGGGAAGGGAGGGGCAGCTCCTACAATGAGCAGTTCTTC CASREGRGSSYNEQFF TRBD2 TRBJ2-1 TRBV28 few
TGTGCCAGTACTCTGGCAGGAAATCAGCCCCAGCATTTT CASTLAGNQPQHF . TRBJ1-5 TRBV19 many
TGTGCCAGCAGTTTAACCAGCACAGATACGCAGTATTTT CASSLTSTDTQYF . TRBJ2-3 TRBV12-3/TRBV12-4 many